One and the same sample provided the 5 T cell receptor beta chains below, sequenced in a study of blood T cell repertoires in COVID-19. Profiled with immunoSEQ multiplex PCR; TCRdb holds only in-frame clones, not every one. This table has tens of thousands of clones, about 90% appearing once. Sequences were obtained from peripheral blood. Receptors originate from a human donor in a cohort sampled during active COVID-19.

The chain has TRBV7-3 and TRBJ1-1, with a possible D match to TRBD1 (6 bases). V lost 3 bases and J lost 5, with 22 bases in between. The germline V gene encodes CDR1 SGHTA and CDR2 FQGTGA. The CDR3 loop spans 17 amino acids. This CDR3 is CASSFTSQGGFGTEAFF. CDR3 nucleotide sequence: TGTGCCAGCAGCTTTACCTCACAGGGTGGCTTCGGGACTGAAGCTTTCTTT.

This clone was recorded only once. The chain combines TRBV11-2 with TRBJ2-1; TRBD2 matches 10 bases. V was clipped by 4 bases and J by 5 bases; unmatched bases: 5. The CDR3 runs to 15 residues. Germline V gene sequence: CDR1 SGHAT, CDR2 FQNNGV. The CDR3, as DNA: TGTGCCAGCAGCTATGGACTAGCGGCTCACAATGAGCAGTTCTTC. Its translation: CASSYGLAAHNEQFF.

This clone occurred a few times. The chain uses TRBV30 and TRBJ1-1; 7 bases are shared with TRBD1. Germline loops: CDR1 GTSNPN, CDR2 SVGIG (reference sequence). J lost 5 bases, V lost 2 bases, and 11 bases had no gene match. The CDR3 contains 15 residues. The CDR3 loop reads CAWSPLSTGRTEAFF. As DNA, the CDR3 is TGTGCCTGGAGTCCACTATCGACAGGGAGGACTGAAGCTTTCTTT.

The V gene is TRBV10-3, the J gene TRBJ2-1; tentative D call: TRBD2 (6 bases). V gave up 9 bases and J gave up 5 bases, with 11 bases separating them. The CDR3 has 12 amino acids. CDR1 is ENHRY and CDR2 is SYGVKD in the germline V gene. This chain's CDR3 is CAMGGLDNEQFF. For the CDR3, the DNA is TGTGCCATGGGGGGTTTGGACAATGAGCAGTTCTTC.

The gene calls are TRBV6-1 and TRBJ1-6; possible D gene TRBD1, 6 bases. The CDR3 sequence is 15 residues long. V lost 0 bases, J lost 13 bases, and 16 bases lay in between. Germline V gene sequence: CDR1 MNHNS, CDR2 SASEGT. The DNA for the CDR3 is TGTGCCAGCAGTGAAGCGTGGCAGGGGATGGCGCCCCTCCACTTT. Its translation: CASSEAWQGMAPLHF.